The T cell receptor (beta chain) described here comes from a study of T cell responses to AZD1222 COVID-19 vaccine. Study-level findings and limits: Following two doses of AZD1222, Spike-specific TCR breadth and depth rose. Possibly, clonal diversity was underestimated; donors were largely white British and included more females.

Measured with immunoSEQ multiplex PCR; TCRdb has only the in-frame clones, and not every one. The data contain around 120,000 clones, 70% to 90% of them singletons. The CDR3 loop spans 12 amino acids. Germline V lookup: CDR1 MNHEY, CDR2 SMNVEV (reference sequence). V lost 0 bases and J 8 bases, leaving 7 bases between the germline ends. In this sample, this clone is medium-sized. Its antigen is unknown. The genes are TRBV27 and TRBJ1-1; D is unclear. The material was peripheral blood, obtained on day 0 of AZD1222 vaccination. This receptor was taken from an adult in good health. CDR3 loop: CASSLSGREAFF. CDR3 nucleotide sequence: TGTGCCAGCAGTTTATCCGGGAGGGAAGCTTTCTTT.